Each of the 5 T cell receptor beta chains below was sequenced from the same sample in a study of early T cells in non-severe SARS-CoV-2 infection. TCRdb reprocessed the 5' RACE reads via MiXCR and lists one record per CDR3 protein. Of tens of thousands of distinct CDR3 sequences listed, under 15% are singletons. Source material: whole blood. Source of these receptors: an adult who was a healthcare worker with PCR-confirmed SARS-CoV-2 infection or an uninfected control (not recorded which).

Regarding this clonotype: This may come from a read error, since a much larger clone is one base off. V and J are TRBV7-2 and TRBJ1-1; TRBD1 matches 8 bases. The CDR3 totals 15 residues. Germline CDR1 and CDR2: SGHTA and FQGNSA. The CDR3 nucleotides are TGTGCCAGCAGCTCTCAGGGGGCCTCACGGACTGAAGCTTACTTT. It translates to CASSSQGASRTEAYF.

This clonotype occurred many times. This chain connects TRBV29-1 to TRBJ2-7, with D possibly being TRBD1 (5 bases). V shed 4 bases and J shed 7 bases, with 17 bases lying between them. Germline assignment: CDR1 SQVTM and CDR2 ANQGSEA. The length of the CDR3 is 13 residues. CDR3 sequence: CSVVPSGKSEQYF. The DNA of the CDR3 is TGCAGCGTTGTGCCATCAGGGAAGTCAGAGCAGTACTTC.

The rearrangement uses TRBV29-1 and TRBJ2-7; tentatively, D is TRBD1 or TRBD2 (5 bases each). Trimming removed 6 bases from V and 1 base from J, with 10 bases in between. CDR1 and CDR2 from the germline V gene are SQVTM and ANQGSEA. CDR3 length: 12 residues. The CDR3 bases are TGCAGCGTCAACTGGGGGTCCTACGAGCAGTACTTC. Encoded protein: CSVNWGSYEQYF.

With regard to this clonotype: A much bigger clone sits one base away, suggesting this may be a read error. The chain is built from TRBV7-3 and TRBJ2-2; 8 bases fit TRBD1. This CDR3 spans 15 amino acids. CDR1 is SGHTA and CDR2 is FQGTGA in the germline V gene. The CDR3 spells CVSSPGGMHTGELFF. CDR3 sequence (DNA): TGTGTCAGCAGCCCAGGGGGCATGCACACCGGGGAGCTGTTTTTT.

V usage is TRBV20-1 and J usage is TRBJ2-1, with 9 bases lining up with TRBD2. V shed 0 bases, J shed 5 bases, and the junction held 8 bases outside the gene matches. This CDR3 comprises 16 residues. From germline, CDR1 is DFQATT and CDR2 SNEGSKA (reference sequence). This chain's CDR3 is CSARDPQRGVHNEQFF. Written as DNA, the CDR3 is TGCAGTGCTAGAGACCCCCAGCGGGGGGTTCACAATGAGCAGTTCTTC.